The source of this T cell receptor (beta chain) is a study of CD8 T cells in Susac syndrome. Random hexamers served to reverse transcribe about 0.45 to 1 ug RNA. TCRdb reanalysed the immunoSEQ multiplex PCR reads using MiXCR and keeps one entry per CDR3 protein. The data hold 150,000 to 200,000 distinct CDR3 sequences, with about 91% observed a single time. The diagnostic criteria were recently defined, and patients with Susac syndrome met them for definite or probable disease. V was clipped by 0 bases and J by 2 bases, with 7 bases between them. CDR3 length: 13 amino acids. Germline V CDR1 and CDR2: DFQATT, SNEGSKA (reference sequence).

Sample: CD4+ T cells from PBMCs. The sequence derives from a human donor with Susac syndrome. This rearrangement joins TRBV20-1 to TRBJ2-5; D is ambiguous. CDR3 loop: CSAREPGQETQYF. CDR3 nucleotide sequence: TGCAGTGCTAGAGAGCCCGGACAAGAGACCCAGTACTTC.